A selection of T cell receptor beta chains follows, all from one sample in a study of beta chain features in type 1 diabetes. This table comes from immunoSEQ multiplex PCR, and its TCRdb copy is limited to in-frame clones, with some not included. This sample has about 140,000 clones, with about 7.1% found just once. The material sequenced was central memory CD4+ T cells from blood. The receptor source for this set is a woman in her 30s in good health. Both conserved end residues are part of each CDR3. Each record gives: clone size, D gene, J gene, V gene, CDR3 DNA, CDR3 protein. A D gene is named only where the DNA matches it firmly. A clone size is listed for some rows: how often the clone was seen (once, few, many), or a class if it is expanded.

- TRBD1 TRBJ1-2 TRBV2 TGTGCCAGCAGTGAGAACAGGGGAAACTATGGCTACACCTTC CASSENRGNYGYTF
few TRBD2 TRBJ2-1 TRBV2 TGTGCCAGCAGTGTCAAACAGGGAGGGACTAGCGGGAGTAATGAGCAGTTCTTC CASSVKQGGTSGSNEQFF
- TRBD2 TRBJ2-5 TRBV9 TGTGCCAGCAGCGTAGGTGTACTAGCGGGATTGGAGACCCAGTACTTC CASSVGVLAGLETQYF
few TRBD1 TRBJ1-1 TRBV29-1 TGCAGCATCGGGACAGCTACAAACACTGAAGCTTTCTTT CSIGTATNTEAFF
many TRBD2 TRBJ2-1 TRBV7-3 TGTGCCAGCAGCTTTCGAGCGGGAGATGGGAATGAGCAGTTCTTC CASSFRAGDGNEQFF
- TRBD1 TRBJ1-2 TRBV28 TGTGCCATCCAGACAGGGGACTATGGCTACACCTTC CAIQTGDYGYTF
- - TRBJ1-4 TRBV4-3 TGCGCCAGCAGCCAAGCTCGGACCCAGCGGGAAAAACTGTTTTTT CASSQARTQREKLFF
many - TRBJ2-3 TRBV23-1 TGCGCCAGCGGAGCCCGGACGGCCTGCCTCGCCGGGAGAGAGACGCAGTATTTT CASGARTACLAGRETQYF
few - TRBJ2-1 TRBV11-2 TGTGCCAGCAGCGCCAGTGGTTTACGCTCCTACAATGAGCAGTTCTTC CASSASGLRSYNEQFF
few - TRBJ2-2 TRBV19 TGTGCCAGTAGAAGCGAAACCTTTAACACCGGGGAGCTGTTTTTT CASRSETFNTGELFF
- TRBD2 TRBJ2-1 TRBV28 TGTGCCAGCAGTTTTGGGAGGGGACTAACCTACAATGAGCAGTTCTTC CASSFGRGLTYNEQFF
- - TRBJ1-5 TRBV6-6 TGTGCCAGCAGCCTTCCGGGGGAGGGTCAGCCCCAGCATTTT CASSLPGEGQPQHF
many - TRBJ2-7 TRBV28 TGTGCCAGCAGTTCGTCCCCGTCGGTTCGGTACGAGCAGTACTTC CASSSSPSVRYEQYF
few - TRBJ2-2 TRBV29-1 TGCAGCGCTGGTCGTTACGCGGGGATCTCCGGGGAGCTGTTTTTT CSAGRYAGISGELFF
- - TRBJ2-5 TRBV6-6 TGTGCCAGCAGTTTTTCGGCGGGCCAAGAGACCCAGTACTTC CASSFSAGQETQYF
- - TRBJ1-3 TRBV5-1 TGCGCCAGCAGCCTTACGGGGGACACCATATATTTT CASSLTGDTIYF
- TRBD1 TRBJ2-1 TRBV7-9 TGTGCCAGCAGCTTAATTGTACTCCGGACAGGGTACTACAATGAGCAGTTCTTC CASSLIVLRTGYYNEQFF
- - TRBJ1-5 TRBV30 TGTGCCTGGAGCCGAACAGGGATTTTCAGTCAGCCCCAGCATTTT CAWSRTGIFSQPQHF
many - TRBJ2-7 TRBV30 TGTGCCTGGAGTCGAAATACAGGGTACGAGCAGTACTTC CAWSRNTGYEQYF
- - TRBJ1-2 TRBV15 TGTGCCACCAGCAGAGGGGCAGCCTCTGATGGCTACACCTTC CATSRGAASDGYTF
- - TRBJ2-7 TRBV5-5 TGTGCCAGCAGCTCCTCACTTTACGAGCAGTACTTC CASSSSLYEQYF
few TRBD2 TRBJ2-3 TRBV7-2 TGTGCCAGCACCCCGGGACTAGCGGGAGGGGGGTCAGATACGCAGTATTTT CASTPGLAGGGSDTQYF
few TRBD1 TRBJ1-2 TRBV18 TGTGCCAGCTCACTAGGACAGGGGAGTGACTATGGCTACACCTTC CASSLGQGSDYGYTF
few TRBD2 TRBJ2-1 TRBV6-6 TGTGCCAGCACCCGGGCGGGAGCCGGCAATGAGCAGTTCTTC CASTRAGAGNEQFF
few TRBD1 TRBJ1-2 TRBV9 TGTGCCAGCAGTGAACAGGGGTCTTATAGGTCTGGCTACACCTTC CASSEQGSYRSGYTF
many TRBD2 TRBJ2-3 TRBV10-3 TGTGCCATCAGCCCCGGGACTAGCAGCACAGATACGCAGTATTTT CAISPGTSSTDTQYF